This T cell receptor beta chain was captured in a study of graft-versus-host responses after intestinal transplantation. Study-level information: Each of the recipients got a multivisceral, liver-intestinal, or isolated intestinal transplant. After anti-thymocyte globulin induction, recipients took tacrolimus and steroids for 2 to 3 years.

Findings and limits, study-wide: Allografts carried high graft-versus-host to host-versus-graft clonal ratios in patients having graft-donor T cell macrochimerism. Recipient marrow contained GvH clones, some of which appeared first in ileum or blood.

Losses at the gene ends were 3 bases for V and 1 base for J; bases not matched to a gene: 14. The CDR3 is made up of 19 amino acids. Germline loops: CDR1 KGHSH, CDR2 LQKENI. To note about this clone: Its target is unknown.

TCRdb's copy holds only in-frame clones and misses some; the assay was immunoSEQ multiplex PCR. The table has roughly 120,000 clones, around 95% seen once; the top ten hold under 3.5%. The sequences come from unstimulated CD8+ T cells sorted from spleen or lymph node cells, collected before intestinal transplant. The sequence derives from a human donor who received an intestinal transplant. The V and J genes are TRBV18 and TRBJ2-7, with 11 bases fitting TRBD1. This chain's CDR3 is CASSPSGRDRGLRSYEQYF. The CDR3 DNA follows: TGTGCCAGCTCACCCTCGGGCCGGGACAGGGGGTTGAGGTCCTACGAGCAGTACTTC.